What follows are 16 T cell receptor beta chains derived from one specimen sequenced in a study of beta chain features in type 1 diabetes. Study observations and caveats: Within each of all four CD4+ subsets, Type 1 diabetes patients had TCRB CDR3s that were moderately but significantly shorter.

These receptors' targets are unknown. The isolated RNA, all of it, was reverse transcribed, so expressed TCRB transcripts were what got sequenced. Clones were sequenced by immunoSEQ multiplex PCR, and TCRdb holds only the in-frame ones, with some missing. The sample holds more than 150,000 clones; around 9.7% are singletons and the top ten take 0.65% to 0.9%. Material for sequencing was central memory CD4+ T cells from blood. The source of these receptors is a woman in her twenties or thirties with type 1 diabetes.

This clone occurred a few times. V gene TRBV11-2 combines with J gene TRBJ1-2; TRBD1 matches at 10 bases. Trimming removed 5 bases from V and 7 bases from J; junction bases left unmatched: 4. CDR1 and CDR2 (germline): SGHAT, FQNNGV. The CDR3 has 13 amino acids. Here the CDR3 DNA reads TGTGCCAGCAGCCCTTGGACAGGGGGTGGCTACACCTTC. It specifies CASSPWTGGGYTF.

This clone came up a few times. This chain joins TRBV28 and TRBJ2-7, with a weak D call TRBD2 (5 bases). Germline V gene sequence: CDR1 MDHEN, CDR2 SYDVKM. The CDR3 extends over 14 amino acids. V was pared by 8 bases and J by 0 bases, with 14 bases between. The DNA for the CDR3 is TGTGCCAGCTCCCCAACCACTAGCTCCTACGAGCAGTACTTC. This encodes CASSPTTSSYEQYF.

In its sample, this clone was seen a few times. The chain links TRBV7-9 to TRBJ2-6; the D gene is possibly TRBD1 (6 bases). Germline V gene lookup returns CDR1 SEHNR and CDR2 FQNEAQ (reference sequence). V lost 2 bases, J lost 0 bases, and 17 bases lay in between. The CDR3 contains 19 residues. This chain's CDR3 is CASSLLSGATGSGANVLTF. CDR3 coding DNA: TGTGCCAGCAGCTTACTCTCAGGGGCCACTGGCTCTGGGGCCAACGTCCTGACTTTC. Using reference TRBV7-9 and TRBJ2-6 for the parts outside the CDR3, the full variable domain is DTGVSQNPRHKITKRGQNVTFRCDPISEHNRLYWYRQTLGQGPEFLTYFQNEAQLEKSRLLSDRFSAERPKGSFSTLEIQRTEQGDSAMYLCASSLLSGATGSGANVLTFGAGSRLTVL.

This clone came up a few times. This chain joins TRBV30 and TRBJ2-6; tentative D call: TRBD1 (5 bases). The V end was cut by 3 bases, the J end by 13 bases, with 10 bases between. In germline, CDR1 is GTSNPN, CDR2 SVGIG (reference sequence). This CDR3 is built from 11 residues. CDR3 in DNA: TGTGCCTGGAGCCAGGGATGGGTCCTGACTTTC. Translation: CAWSQGWVLTF.

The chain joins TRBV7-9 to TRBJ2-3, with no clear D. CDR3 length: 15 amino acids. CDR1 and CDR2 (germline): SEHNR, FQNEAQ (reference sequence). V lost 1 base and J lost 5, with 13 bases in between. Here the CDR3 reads CASSLGPAGEDTQYF. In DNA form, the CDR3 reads TGTGCCAGCAGCTTAGGGCCGGCCGGAGAAGATACGCAGTATTTT.

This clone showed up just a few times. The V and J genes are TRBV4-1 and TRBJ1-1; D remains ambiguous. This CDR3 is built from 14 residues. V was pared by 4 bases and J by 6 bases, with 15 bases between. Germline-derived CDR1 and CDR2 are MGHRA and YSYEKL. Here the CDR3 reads CASSPAGLSPEAFF. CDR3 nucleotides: TGCGCCAGCAGCCCAGCGGGCCTCTCTCCTGAAGCTTTCTTT.

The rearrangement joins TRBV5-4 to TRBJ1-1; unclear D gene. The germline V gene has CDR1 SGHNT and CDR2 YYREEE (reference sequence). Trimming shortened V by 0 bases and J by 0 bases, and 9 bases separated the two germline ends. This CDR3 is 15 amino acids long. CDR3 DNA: TGTGCCAGCAGCTTGGACACGGAGATGAACACTGAAGCTTTCTTT. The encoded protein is CASSLDTEMNTEAFF. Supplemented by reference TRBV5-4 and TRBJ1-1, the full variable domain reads ETGVTQSPTHLIKTRGQQVTLRCSSQSGHNTVSWYQQALGQGPQFIFQYYREEENGRGNFPPRFSGLQFPNYSSELNVNALELDDSALYLCASSLDTEMNTEAFFGQGTRLTVV.

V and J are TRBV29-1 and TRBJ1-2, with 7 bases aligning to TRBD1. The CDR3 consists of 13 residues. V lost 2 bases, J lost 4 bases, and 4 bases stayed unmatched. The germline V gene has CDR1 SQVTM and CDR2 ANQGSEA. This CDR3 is CSVEFPGGYGYTF. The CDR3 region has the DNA TGCAGCGTTGAATTTCCAGGGGGCTATGGCTACACCTTC.

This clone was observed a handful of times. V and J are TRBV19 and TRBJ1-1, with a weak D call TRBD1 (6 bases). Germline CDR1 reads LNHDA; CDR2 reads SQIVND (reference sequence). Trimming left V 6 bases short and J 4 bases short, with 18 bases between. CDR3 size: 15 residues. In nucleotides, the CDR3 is TGTGCCAGTAGCCGACAGGTTGGGATGGGCACTGAAGCTTTCTTT. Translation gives CASSRQVGMGTEAFF.

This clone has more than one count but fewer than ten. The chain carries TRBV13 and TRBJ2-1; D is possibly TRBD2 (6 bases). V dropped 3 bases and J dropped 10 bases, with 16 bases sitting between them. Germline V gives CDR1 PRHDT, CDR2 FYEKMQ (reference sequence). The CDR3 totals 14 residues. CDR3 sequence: CASSFTRTNPEQFF. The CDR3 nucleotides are TGTGCCAGCAGCTTCACCAGGACTAACCCAGAGCAGTTCTTC.

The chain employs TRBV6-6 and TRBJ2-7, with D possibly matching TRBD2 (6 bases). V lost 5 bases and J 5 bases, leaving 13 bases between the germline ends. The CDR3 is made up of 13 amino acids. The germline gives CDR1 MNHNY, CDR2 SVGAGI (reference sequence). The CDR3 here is CASSPQRGNEQYF. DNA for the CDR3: TGTGCCAGCAGTCCCCAACGGGGGAACGAGCAGTACTTC.

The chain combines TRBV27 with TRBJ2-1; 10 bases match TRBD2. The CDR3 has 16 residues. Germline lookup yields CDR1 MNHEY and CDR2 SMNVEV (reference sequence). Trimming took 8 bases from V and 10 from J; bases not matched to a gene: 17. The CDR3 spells CASLLRASGSRGEQFF. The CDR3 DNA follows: TGTGCCAGCCTTCTACGGGCTAGCGGGAGTCGGGGGGAGCAGTTCTTC.

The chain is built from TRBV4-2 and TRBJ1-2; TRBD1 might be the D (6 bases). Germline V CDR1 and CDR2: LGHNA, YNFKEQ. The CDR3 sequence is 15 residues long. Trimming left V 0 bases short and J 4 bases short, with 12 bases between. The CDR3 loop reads CASSQDQGTGYGYTF. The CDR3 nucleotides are TGTGCCAGCAGCCAAGATCAGGGGACCGGCTATGGCTACACCTTC.

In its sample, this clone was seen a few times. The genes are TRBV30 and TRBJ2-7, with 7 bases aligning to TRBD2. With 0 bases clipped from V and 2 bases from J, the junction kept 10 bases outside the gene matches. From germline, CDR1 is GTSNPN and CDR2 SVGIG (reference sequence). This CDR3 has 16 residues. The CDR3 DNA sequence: TGTGCCTGGAGTGTAAGGCTGGCTAGCGGAGCCTACGAGCAGTACTTC. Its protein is CAWSVRLASGAYEQYF.

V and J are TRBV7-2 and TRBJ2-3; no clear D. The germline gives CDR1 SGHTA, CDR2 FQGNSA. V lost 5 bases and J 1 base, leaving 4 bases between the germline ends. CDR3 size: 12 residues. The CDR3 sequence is CASSPRTDTQYF. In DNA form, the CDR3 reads TGTGCCAGCAGCCCTCGCACAGATACGCAGTATTTT.

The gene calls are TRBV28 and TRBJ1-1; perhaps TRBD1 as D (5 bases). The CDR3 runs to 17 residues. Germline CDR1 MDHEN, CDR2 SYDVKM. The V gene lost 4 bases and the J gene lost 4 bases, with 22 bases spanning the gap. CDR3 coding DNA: TGTGCCAGCAGTTCCAGGACCATCAGGGTGCGTAGCACTGAAGCTTTCTTT. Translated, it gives CASSSRTIRVRSTEAFF.